A selection of T cell receptor beta chains follows, all from one sample in a study of shared clonotypes between healthy human individuals. Data came from immunoSEQ multiplex PCR; TCRdb stores just in-frame clones and leaves some out. The repertoire holds 2 million to 2.5 million clones, with 90% to 97% as singletons. Sample: naive CD4+ T cells sorted from blood. The receptor source for this set is a man between 18 and 35 years old in good health. The CDR3 runs from the conserved cysteine through the conserved F or W. The D gene is left open where the match is weak. Only some rows state a clone size, as once, few, many or a class for expanded clones.

>TRBJ1-4|TRBD1|-|TRBV7-9
TGTGCCAGCAGCTTAGCGGTTGGACAGGGTGAAAAACTGTTTTTT
CASSLAVGQGEKLFF
>TRBJ2-6|-|-|TRBV30
TGTGCCGGACGGGTATCTGGGGCCAACGTCCTGACTTTC
CAGRVSGANVLTF
>TRBJ1-2|-|once|TRBV7-9
TGTGCCAGCACCGCGACCGGGGGGCGTTATGGCTACACCTTC
CASTATGGRYGYTF
>TRBJ2-1|-|-|TRBV5-1
TGCGCCAGCAGCTGGGTACCTAGAGACGACAATGAGCAGTTCTTC
CASSWVPRDDNEQFF
>TRBJ2-7|-|-|TRBV7-9
TGTGCCAGCGGCAGATTCTACGAGCAGTACTTC
CASGRFYEQYF
>TRBJ1-1|TRBD1|-|TRBV6-5
TGTGCCAGCAGTTCCCGGACAGGGCTGGGTGAAGCTTTCTTT
CASSSRTGLGEAFF
>TRBJ1-3|-|-|TRBV10-2
TGCGCCAGCACTAGCGGGGAACCTGGAAACACCATATATTTT
CASTSGEPGNTIYF
>TRBJ2-7|-|once|TRBV10-3
TGTGCCATCAACTCACAGGGCTACGAGCAGTACTTC
CAINSQGYEQYF
>TRBJ2-5|-|-|TRBV30
TGTGCCTGGAGTGCGTCGGAGACCCAGTACTTC
CAWSASETQYF
>TRBJ1-1|-|-|TRBV10-3
TGTGCCATCAGTGAGTTGGACAACACTGAAGCTTTCTTT
CAISELDNTEAFF
>TRBJ2-1|-|-|TRBV11-3
TGTGCCAGCAGCCAGGACAATGAGCAGTTCTTC
CASSQDNEQFF
>TRBJ1-4|-|-|TRBV30
TGTGCCTGGAGGGGGAGGGGGGATGAAAAACTGTTTTTT
CAWRGRGDEKLFF
>TRBJ2-7|-|-|TRBV29-1
TGCAGCGTGGGGGAGTTCCAAGGGTTTTACGAGCAGTACTTC
CSVGEFQGFYEQYF
>TRBJ2-7|-|-|TRBV11-2
TGTGCCAGCAGCTCAGGCCCAACCTACGAGCAGTACTTC
CASSSGPTYEQYF
>TRBJ1-1|-|-|TRBV14
TGTGCCAGCAGCCAAGATCGGATAGGGTGGGGGACTGAAGCTTTCTTT
CASSQDRIGWGTEAFF
>TRBJ2-5|-|once|TRBV7-2
TGTGCCAGCAGCTTCCCAACGGGCCGGGGCCAAGAGACCCAGTACTTC
CASSFPTGRGQETQYF
>TRBJ2-1|-|once|TRBV18
TGTGCCAGCTCACGTTTTAGCGGGTCGGGACAGAGCTCCTACAATGAGCAGTTCTTC
CASSRFSGSGQSSYNEQFF
>TRBJ1-2|TRBD1|-|TRBV30
TGTGCCGATGCCGGGACAGGGGGCTATGGCTACACCTTC
CADAGTGGYGYTF
>TRBJ2-1|TRBD1|once|TRBV4-1
TGCGCCAGCAGCCTCCACAGGGGTGAGGTCTACAATGAGCAGTTCTTC
CASSLHRGEVYNEQFF
>TRBJ2-5|-|-|TRBV6-5
TGTGCCAGCAGCAAGGGTGGATTCGAAGAGACCCAGTACTTC
CASSKGGFEETQYF
>TRBJ1-2|TRBD1|once|TRBV7-2
TGTGCCAGCAGCCCTGGGCAGGGGGGCTATGGCTACACCTTC
CASSPGQGGYGYTF
>TRBJ2-2|-|-|TRBV5-6
TGTGCCAGCAGCTTCGGTCAGGGTGGCGACGGGGAGCTGTTTTTT
CASSFGQGGDGELFF
>TRBJ2-2|-|-|TRBV11-2
TGTGCCAGCAGCTTAGTGCCAGGGAACACCGGGGAGCTGTTTTTT
CASSLVPGNTGELFF
>TRBJ2-7|-|-|TRBV10-3
TGTGCCAGCAAGGGGAATCAACTCTACGAGCAGTACTTC
CASKGNQLYEQYF
>TRBJ2-2|-|-|TRBV5-4
TGTGCCAGCAGCTTGGGGGGAGCTCAGGGATTGGGCGGGGAGCTGTTTTTT
CASSLGGAQGLGGELFF
>TRBJ2-5|-|-|TRBV27
TGTGCCAGCAGTTTAGGCCTACCCTCCCAAGAGACCCAGTACTTC
CASSLGLPSQETQYF
>TRBJ1-1|-|once|TRBV30
TGTGCCTGGAACCGGGGACGGACGAACACTGAAGCTTTCTTT
CAWNRGRTNTEAFF
>TRBJ1-1|TRBD1|-|TRBV7-6
TGTGCCAGCAGTCAACAGGGGGCGAACACTGAAGCTTTCTTT
CASSQQGANTEAFF
>TRBJ1-5|TRBD1|-|TRBV2
TGTGCCAGCAGTGAGGACAGGGGGGGCAATCAGCCCCAGCATTTT
CASSEDRGGNQPQHF
>TRBJ2-4|-|-|TRBV7-2
TGTGCCAGCAGCTTAGTGGCAGTGGGCAAAAACATTCAGTACTTC
CASSLVAVGKNIQYF
>TRBJ2-3|TRBD2|-|TRBV5-1
TGCGCCAGCAGCTTGGTGCTAGCGGGGTCTGCAGATACGCAGTATTTT
CASSLVLAGSADTQYF
>TRBJ1-2|-|-|TRBV18
TGTGCCAGCTCACCACAGGGGACGAACTATGGCTACACCTTC
CASSPQGTNYGYTF
>TRBJ2-1|TRBD2|-|TRBV18
TGTGCCAGCTCGCCGACTAGCGGGAGGGTGGATGAGCAGTTCTTC
CASSPTSGRVDEQFF
>TRBJ1-5|-|-|TRBV6-5
TGTGCCAGCACGAGGGAGTCTGGTCAGCCCCAGCATTTT
CASTRESGQPQHF
>TRBJ2-5|TRBD2|-|TRBV10-3
TGTGCCATCAGTGGGACTAGCGGGGGCCTTAGGATTCAGACCCAGTACTTC
CAISGTSGGLRIQTQYF
>TRBJ2-1|TRBD1|-|TRBV5-1
TGCGCCAGCAGCTTGTTAGGACAGGAAAACAATGAGCAGTTCTTC
CASSLLGQENNEQFF
>TRBJ2-2|-|-|TRBV6-5
TGTGCCAGCAGTTACGGCTTTAATACTAACACCGGGGAGCTGTTTTTT
CASSYGFNTNTGELFF
>TRBJ2-7|TRBD1|-|TRBV11-1
TGTGCCAGCAGCTTCCGTTCGACCGGGACAGTGGCCTACGAGCAGTACTTC
CASSFRSTGTVAYEQYF
>TRBJ1-3|-|few|TRBV6-6
TGTGCCAGCAGTTATGGGAGCTCTGGAAACACCATATATTTT
CASSYGSSGNTIYF
>TRBJ2-3|TRBD1|-|TRBV19
TGTGCCAGTACCCCTACAGGGGTTGATACGCAGTATTTT
CASTPTGVDTQYF